These T cell receptor beta chains were read from a single sample in a study of PD-1 blockade in classical Hodgkin lymphoma. Sequenced by immunoSEQ multiplex PCR; TCRdb stores in-frame clones only, minus some. The sample includes some 34,000 clones, 75% to 90% of them seen just once. Sequenced: CD4+ T cells from blood. These receptors originate from a human donor with classical Hodgkin lymphoma. Both conserved end residues are trimmed from each CDR3.

v_gene	j_gene	CDR3aa
TRBV18	TRBJ1-1	ASSPGTDEAF
TRBV2	TRBJ2-5	ASSGSSGYQETQY
TRBV21-1	TRBJ2-7	ASNFHPGQDYEQY
TRBV9	TRBJ1-2	ASSVVQGGYT
TRBV7-2	TRBJ2-1	ASSLDRGSYNEQF
TRBV29-1	TRBJ1-3	SVLQSSGNTIY
TRBV7-7	TRBJ1-2	ASSVHRLGDGYT
TRBV30	TRBJ2-5	AWSRYSGGETQY
TRBV28	TRBJ2-7	ASWGLAGHEQY
TRBV15	TRBJ2-3	ATSRRRSLQTDTQY
TRBV28	TRBJ1-1	ASHLLRDRGRRAF
TRBV5-1	TRBJ2-1	ASRTQLNEQF
TRBV28	TRBJ2-7	ASSSTSYEQY
TRBV27	TRBJ1-1	ASSADSDRGWVGNTEAF
TRBV4-3	TRBJ1-1	ASSQEAGYGEAF
TRBV5-8	TRBJ1-1	ASSFMRTNTEAF
TRBV19	TRBJ2-7	ASSLDRESYEQY